This TCR beta chain was identified during a study of blood T cell repertoires in COVID-19. In the study overall: Acute and convalescent COVID-19 samples came from the United States, Italy and Spain.

Source study methods: Scientists estimated how many nucleated cells there were by amplifying reference gene primers. Assay: immunoSEQ multiplex PCR; the TCRdb copy retains only in-frame clones and omits some. Clone size and V and J calls were adopted from that table, with D and trimming inferred from the DNA. The table lists about 250,000 clones, approximately 80% of them singletons, with 4% in the top ten. The sample consisted of peripheral blood. The sequence was obtained from a woman aged 40-49 years with active or convalescent COVID-19.

The CDR3 sequence: CASSYRQGAGELFF. In DNA form, the CDR3 reads TGTGCCAGCAGTTACCGACAGGGTGCCGGGGAGCTGTTTTTT. The rearrangement links TRBV6-5 to TRBJ2-2; 7 bases line up with TRBD1. Looked up from germline, CDR1 is MNHEY and CDR2 is SVGAGI. The J segment lost 6 bases and the V segment lost 2 bases, leaving 3 bases of the junction unmatched. The CDR3 is 14 residues long.